This T cell receptor beta chain stems from a study of blood T cell repertoires in COVID-19. Looking at the study overall: From the United States, Italy and Spain came samples of acute and convalescent COVID-19. In each case, the material was cDNA or gDNA derived from T cells, B-cell-depleted T cells, or PBMCs.

In the authors' workflow: Counts of nucleated cells, estimated from reference gene primer amplification, were obtained. Clones were sequenced by immunoSEQ multiplex PCR, and TCRdb holds only the in-frame ones, with some missing. Clone size and the V and J calls come from that table; the DNA yielded D and trimming. The repertoire consists of over 150,000 clones, with around three quarters occurring once and the leading ten covering roughly 7.5%. Per the germline V gene, CDR1 is SNHLY and CDR2 is FYNNEI. The ends were cut back, 7 bases at V and 1 base at J, with 7 bases in the middle. This CDR3 is 12 amino acids long.

The chain links TRBV2 to TRBJ1-2, with D possibly matching TRBD1 (6 bases). Sequenced material: peripheral blood. The receptor was derived from a man in his 60s with acute or convalescent COVID-19. For the CDR3, the DNA is TGTGCCAGCAAGGACAGTAACTATGGCTACACCTTC. Its translation: CASKDSNYGYTF.